This T cell receptor beta chain stems from a study of cytomegalovirus exposure and HLA in healthy donors. Study summary: Earlier results showed some 120 million unique TCR beta sequences derived from approximately 170 million T cells. Study outcomes and limitations: In a later analysis, DRB1 alleles had the most associated TCRs; HLA-C alleles the fewest.

With respect to this clone: What it binds is unknown.

There are 13 residues in the CDR3. Per germline, CDR1 SGHTA and CDR2 FQGTGA. V was shortened by 5 bases and J by 3 bases, with 9 bases between the two germline ends. The PCR used 60 Vbeta and 13 Jbeta primers. The repertoire was sequenced with immunoSEQ multiplex PCR; TCRdb's copy has only in-frame clones and lacks some. There are about 58,000 clones in the sample, with around 4% held by the top ten. The receptor was derived from a male donor in good health and CMV-seronegative. The sequenced sample was PBMCs. This sequence joins TRBV7-3 and TRBJ2-3; maybe TRBD1 (6 bases). CDR3 in amino acids: CASSPQGTDTQYF. The CDR3 region has the DNA TGTGCCAGCAGCCCACAGGGTACAGATACGCAGTATTTT. The whole variable domain, filled in from reference TRBV7-3 and TRBJ2-3, reads GAGVSQTPSNKVTEKGKYVELRCDPISGHTALYWYRQSLGQGPEFLIYFQGTGAADDSGLPNDRFFAVRPEGSVSTLKIQRTERGDSAVYLCASSPQGTDTQYFGPGTRLTVL.